This T cell receptor beta chain was captured in a study of blood T cells in healthy people across ages. It was roughly 10 milliliters of peripheral blood that were drawn from each donor. It was with a sample-barcoded 5' primer and a J-beta primer mix that a second PCR of roughly 7 to 12 cycles was run. A tag from a template-switch adaptor with 12 random nucleotides marked each cDNA molecule. TCRdb itself ran the 5' RACE reads through MiXCR, one entry per CDR3 protein. The sample records 450,000 to 700,000 distinct CDR3 sequences, 27% being singletons. Trimming took off 2 bases at V and 4 bases at J, with 11 bases between the two ends. CDR1 and CDR2 from the germline V gene are MNHNS and SASEGT. CDR3 length: 14 residues. Study-wide points: As age increased, TCR beta diversity per million T cells fell in a roughly linear fashion.

This clonotype appeared a few times. Its antigen is undetermined. This chain connects TRBV6-1 to TRBJ2-5; D might be TRBD2 (7 bases). Sequencing was carried out using blood. The sequence came from a woman between 65 and 79 years old in good health. This chain's CDR3 is CASSEIGGPETQYF. The CDR3 DNA reads as TGTGCCAGCAGTGAAATCGGGGGGCCAGAGACCCAGTACTTC.